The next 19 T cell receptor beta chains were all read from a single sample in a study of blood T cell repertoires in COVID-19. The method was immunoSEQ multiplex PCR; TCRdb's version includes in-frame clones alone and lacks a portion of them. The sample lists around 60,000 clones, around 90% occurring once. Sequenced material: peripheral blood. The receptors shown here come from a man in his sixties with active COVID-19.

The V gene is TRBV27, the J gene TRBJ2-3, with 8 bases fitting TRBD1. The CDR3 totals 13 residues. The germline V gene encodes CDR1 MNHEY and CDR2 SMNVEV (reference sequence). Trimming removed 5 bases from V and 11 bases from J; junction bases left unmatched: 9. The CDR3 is CASSRTSDREQYF. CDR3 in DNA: TGTGCCAGCAGTCGAACATCGGACAGGGAGCAGTATTTT.

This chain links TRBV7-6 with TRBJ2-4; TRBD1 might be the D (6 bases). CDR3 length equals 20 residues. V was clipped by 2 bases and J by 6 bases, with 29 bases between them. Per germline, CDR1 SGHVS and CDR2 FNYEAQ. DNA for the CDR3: TGTGCCAGCAGCTTACTAATTGGGGGCAGGATAAATGTGCGGAGAAACATTCAGTACTTC. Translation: CASSLLIGGRINVRRNIQYF.

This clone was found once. CDR3 DNA: TGTGCCAGCTCAACAGGGGCCGAAAAACTGTTTTTT. It specifies CASSTGAEKLFF. V and J are TRBV12-3 or TRBV12-4 and TRBJ1-4, with 7 bases fitting TRBD1. The J segment lost 8 bases and the V segment lost 8 bases, leaving 5 bases of the junction unmatched. CDR3 length equals 12 residues.

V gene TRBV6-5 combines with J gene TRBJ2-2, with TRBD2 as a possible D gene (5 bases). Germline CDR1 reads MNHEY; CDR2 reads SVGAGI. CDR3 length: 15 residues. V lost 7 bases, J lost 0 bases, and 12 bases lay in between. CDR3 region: CASTSRTSNTGELFF. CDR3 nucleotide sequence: TGTGCCAGCACCTCCCGGACTTCGAACACCGGGGAGCTGTTTTTT.

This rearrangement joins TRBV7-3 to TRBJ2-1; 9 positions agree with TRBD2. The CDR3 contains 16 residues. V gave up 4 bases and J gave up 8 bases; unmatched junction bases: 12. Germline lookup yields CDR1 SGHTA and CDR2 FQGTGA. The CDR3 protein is CASSSNGREGRDEQFF. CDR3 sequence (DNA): TGTGCCAGCAGCTCAAATGGGCGGGAGGGAAGAGATGAGCAGTTCTTC.

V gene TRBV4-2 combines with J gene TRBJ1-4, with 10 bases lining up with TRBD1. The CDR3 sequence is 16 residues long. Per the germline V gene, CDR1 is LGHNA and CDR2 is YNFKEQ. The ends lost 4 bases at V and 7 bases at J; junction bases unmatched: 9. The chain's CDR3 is CASSPRQGARSEKLFF. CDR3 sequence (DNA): TGTGCCAGCAGCCCCAGACAGGGGGCGCGGAGTGAAAAACTGTTTTTT.

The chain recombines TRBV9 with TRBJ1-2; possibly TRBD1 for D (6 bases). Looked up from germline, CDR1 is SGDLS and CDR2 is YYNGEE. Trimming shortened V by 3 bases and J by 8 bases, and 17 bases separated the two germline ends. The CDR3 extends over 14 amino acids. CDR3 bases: TGTGCCAGCAGCGCCACAGGGTATAGGCCGGGCTACACCTTC. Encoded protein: CASSATGYRPGYTF.

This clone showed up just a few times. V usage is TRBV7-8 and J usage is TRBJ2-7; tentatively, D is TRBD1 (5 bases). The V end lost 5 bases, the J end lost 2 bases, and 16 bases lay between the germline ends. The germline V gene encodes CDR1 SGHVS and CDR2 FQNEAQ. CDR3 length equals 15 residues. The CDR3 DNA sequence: TGTGCCAGCAGCCGAGGTGCAGGGCCCGCCTACGAGCAGTACTTC. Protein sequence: CASSRGAGPAYEQYF. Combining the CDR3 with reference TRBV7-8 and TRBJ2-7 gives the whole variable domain GAGVSQSPRYKVAKRGQDVALRCDPISGHVSLFWYQQALGQGPEFLTYFQNEAQLDKSGLPSDRFFAERPEGSVSTLKIQRTQQEDSAVYLCASSRGAGPAYEQYFGPGTRLTVT.

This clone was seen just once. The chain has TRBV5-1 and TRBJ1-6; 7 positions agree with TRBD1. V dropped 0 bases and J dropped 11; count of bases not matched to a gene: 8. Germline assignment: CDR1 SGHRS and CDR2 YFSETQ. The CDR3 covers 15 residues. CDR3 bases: TGCGCCAGCAGCTTGGAGGGACAGTCTAGGACACCCCTCCACTTT. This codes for CASSLEGQSRTPLHF.

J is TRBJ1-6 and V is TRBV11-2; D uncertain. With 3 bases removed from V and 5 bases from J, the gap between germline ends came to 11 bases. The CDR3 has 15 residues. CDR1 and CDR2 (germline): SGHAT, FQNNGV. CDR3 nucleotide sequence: TGTGCCAGCAGCTTTGTGGTACATAATAATTCACCCCTCCACTTT. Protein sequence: CASSFVVHNNSPLHF.

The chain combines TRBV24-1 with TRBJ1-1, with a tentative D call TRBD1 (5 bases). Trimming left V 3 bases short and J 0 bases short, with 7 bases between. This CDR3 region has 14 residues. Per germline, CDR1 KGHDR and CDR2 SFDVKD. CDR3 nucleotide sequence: TGTGCCACCAGTGATGGGGGGATGAACACTGAAGCTTTCTTT. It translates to CATSDGGMNTEAFF.

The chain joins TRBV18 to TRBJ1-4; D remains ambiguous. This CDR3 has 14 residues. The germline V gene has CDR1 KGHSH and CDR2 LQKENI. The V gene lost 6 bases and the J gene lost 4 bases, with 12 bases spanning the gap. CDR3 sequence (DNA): TGTGCCAGCTCGCTGACGGGGAATAATGAAAAACTGTTTTTT. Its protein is CASSLTGNNEKLFF.

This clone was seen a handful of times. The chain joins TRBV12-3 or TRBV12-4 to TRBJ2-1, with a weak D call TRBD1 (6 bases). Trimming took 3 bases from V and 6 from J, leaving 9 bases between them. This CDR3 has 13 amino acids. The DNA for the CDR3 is TGTGCCAGCAGTTTTAGGACAGTCAATGAGCAGTTCTTC. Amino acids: CASSFRTVNEQFF.

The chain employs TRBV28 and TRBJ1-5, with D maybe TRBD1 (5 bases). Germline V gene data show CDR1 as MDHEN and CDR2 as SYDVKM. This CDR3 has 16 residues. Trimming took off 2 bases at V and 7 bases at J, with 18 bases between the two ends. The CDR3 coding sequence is TGTGCCAGCAGTTTAGTTTCGGTCGGGGGTTACCAGCCCCAGCATTTT. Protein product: CASSLVSVGGYQPQHF.

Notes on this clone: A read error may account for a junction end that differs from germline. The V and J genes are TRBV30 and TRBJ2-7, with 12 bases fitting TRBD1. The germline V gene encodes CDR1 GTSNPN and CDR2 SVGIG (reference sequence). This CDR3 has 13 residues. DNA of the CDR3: TGTGCCTGGAGTGTACGGGACAGGGGGCGGGGTAGCTTC. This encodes CAWSVRDRGRGSF.

CDR3: CASTPGTGIYEQYF. The CDR3 DNA reads as TGTGCCAGCACGCCCGGGACAGGGATCTACGAGCAGTACTTC. J is TRBJ2-7 and V is TRBV2, with 9 bases matching TRBD1. The CDR3 has 14 amino acids. With V trimmed by 7 bases and J by 3 bases, 7 bases remained unmatched. Germline values: CDR1 SNHLY, CDR2 FYNNEI.

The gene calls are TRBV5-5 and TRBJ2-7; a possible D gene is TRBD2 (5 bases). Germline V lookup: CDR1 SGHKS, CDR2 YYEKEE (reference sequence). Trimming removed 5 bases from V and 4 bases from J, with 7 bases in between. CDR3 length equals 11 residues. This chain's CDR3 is CASREGYEQYF. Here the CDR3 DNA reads TGTGCCAGCAGAGAGGGATACGAGCAGTACTTC.

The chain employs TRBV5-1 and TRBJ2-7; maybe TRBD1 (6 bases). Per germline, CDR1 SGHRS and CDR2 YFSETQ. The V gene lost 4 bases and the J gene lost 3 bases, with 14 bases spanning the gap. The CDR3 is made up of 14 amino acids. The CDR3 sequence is CASSLYTGNYEQYF. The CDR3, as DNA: TGCGCCAGCAGCCTATACACAGGGAACTACGAGCAGTACTTC.

The CDR3 coding sequence is TGTGCCAGCAGTTCCCAGCGGGAGCAAGAGACCCAGTACTTC. Encoded protein: CASSSQREQETQYF. The chain recombines TRBV27 with TRBJ2-5, with 8 bases identical to TRBD2. The CDR3 contains 14 residues. Germline CDR1 MNHEY, CDR2 SMNVEV (reference sequence). With V trimmed by 4 bases and J by 2 bases, 3 bases remained unmatched.